The rows below give T cell receptor beta chains drawn from one sample of a study of T cell responses to AZD1222 COVID-19 vaccine. Assay used: immunoSEQ multiplex PCR; TCRdb lists only in-frame clones, some missing. The data show 150,000 to 200,000 clones, around 90% seen once. The source was peripheral blood, collected on day 0 of AZD1222 vaccination. These TCRs come from an adult in good health. Each CDR3 is given without its conserved first and last residue. Some rows mark clone size as missing; the rest say once, few, many or name a class of expanded clone.

CDR3 protein: ASSLRDTNSPLH
CDR3 length: 12
J gene: TRBJ1-6
V gene: TRBV7-9
clone size: NA

CDR3 protein: ATSDFDPGQAASYEQY
CDR3 length: 16
J gene: TRBJ2-7
V gene: TRBV24-1
clone size: NA

CDR3 protein: ASSLTLYGTSGSGETQY
CDR3 length: 17
J gene: TRBJ2-5
V gene: TRBV7-6
clone size: NA

CDR3 protein: ASSSEGLAPNEQF
CDR3 length: 13
J gene: TRBJ2-1
V gene: TRBV7-2
clone size: few

CDR3 protein: ASTSTWGYTDTQY
CDR3 length: 13
J gene: TRBJ2-3
V gene: TRBV6-5
clone size: NA

CDR3 protein: ASSGDGDYVYNEQF
CDR3 length: 14
J gene: TRBJ2-1
V gene: TRBV18
clone size: NA

CDR3 protein: ASSYLGSLMNTEAF
CDR3 length: 14
J gene: TRBJ1-1
V gene: TRBV6-5
clone size: NA

CDR3 protein: ASSLADSNQPQH
CDR3 length: 12
J gene: TRBJ1-5
V gene: TRBV7-2
clone size: NA

CDR3 protein: ASSPTRQGGEAF
CDR3 length: 12
J gene: TRBJ1-1
V gene: TRBV7-6
clone size: NA

CDR3 protein: ASSFDRVGEKLF
CDR3 length: 12
J gene: TRBJ1-4
V gene: TRBV6-5
clone size: NA

CDR3 protein: ASSLLLAGERNTGELF
CDR3 length: 16
J gene: TRBJ2-2
V gene: TRBV5-1
clone size: NA

CDR3 protein: ASSFGLRDGYT
CDR3 length: 11
J gene: TRBJ1-2
V gene: TRBV27
clone size: NA

CDR3 protein: ASSMGQFYEQY
CDR3 length: 11
J gene: TRBJ2-7
V gene: TRBV19
clone size: NA

CDR3 protein: ASSLPGQETQY
CDR3 length: 11
J gene: TRBJ2-5
V gene: TRBV28
clone size: NA

CDR3 protein: ASSSTGGRPPLH
CDR3 length: 12
J gene: TRBJ1-6
V gene: TRBV28
clone size: NA

CDR3 protein: ASSRTQGRWNQPQH
CDR3 length: 14
J gene: TRBJ1-5
V gene: TRBV28
clone size: NA